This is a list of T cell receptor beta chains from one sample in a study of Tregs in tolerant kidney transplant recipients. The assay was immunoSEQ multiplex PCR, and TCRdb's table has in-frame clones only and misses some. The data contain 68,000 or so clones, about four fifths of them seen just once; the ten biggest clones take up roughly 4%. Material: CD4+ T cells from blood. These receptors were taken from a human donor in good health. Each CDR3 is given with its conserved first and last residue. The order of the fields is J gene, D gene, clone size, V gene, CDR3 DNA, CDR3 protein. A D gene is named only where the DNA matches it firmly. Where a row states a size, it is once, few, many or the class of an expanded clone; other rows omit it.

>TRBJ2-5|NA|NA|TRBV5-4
TGTGCCAGCAGCCCGGAAGGTTCTCAAGAGACCCAGTACTTC
CASSPEGSQETQYF
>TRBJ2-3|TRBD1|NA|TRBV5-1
TGCGCCAGCAGCTTGGCCCGGACAGGGGGCGGCTCTACAGATACGCAGTATTTT
CASSLARTGGGSTDTQYF
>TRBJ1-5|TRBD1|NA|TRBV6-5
TGTGCCAGCGGGGACAGGGCAAAGCAGCCCCAGCATTTT
CASGDRAKQPQHF
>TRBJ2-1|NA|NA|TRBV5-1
TGCGCCAGCAGCTTTCGCCCAGTTGCGGATGAGCAGTTCTTC
CASSFRPVADEQFF
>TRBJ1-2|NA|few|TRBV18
TGTGCCAGCTCACCAAGGCAGGGCCCCCCCAATGGCTACACCTTC
CASSPRQGPPNGYTF
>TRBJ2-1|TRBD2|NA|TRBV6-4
TGTGCCAGCAGTGGACTAGCGGGGGGGTCCTACAATGAGCAGTTCTTC
CASSGLAGGSYNEQFF
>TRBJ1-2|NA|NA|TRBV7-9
TGTGCCAGCAGCTTTGGGGATGGCTACACCTTC
CASSFGDGYTF
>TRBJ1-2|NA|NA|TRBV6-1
TGTGCCAGCAGTGAAGCTAGGGGTCAGGATGGCTACACCTTC
CASSEARGQDGYTF
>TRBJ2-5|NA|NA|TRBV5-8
TGTGCCAGCAGCCTTTTTGGGACTCCCAAGGGGGAGACCCAGTACTTC
CASSLFGTPKGETQYF
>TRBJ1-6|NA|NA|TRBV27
TGTGCCAGCACCATAATCGGGGTACAGGATGGGATCTATAATTCACCCCTCCACTTT
CASTIIGVQDGIYNSPLHF
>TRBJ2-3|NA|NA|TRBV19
TGTGCCAGTAGTAGGGGGGTTGGAACAGATACGCAGTATTTT
CASSRGVGTDTQYF
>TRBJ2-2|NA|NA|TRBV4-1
TGCGCCAGCAGCCAAGATTTGCGACTGAACACCGGGGAGCTGTTTTTT
CASSQDLRLNTGELFF
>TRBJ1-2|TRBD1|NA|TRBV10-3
TGTGCCATCAGTGAGCCAATTGGGACAGCCGTTGGCTACACCTTC
CAISEPIGTAVGYTF
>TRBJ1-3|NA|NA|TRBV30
TGTGCCTGGAAGGTGACAGCTGGAAACACCATATATTTT
CAWKVTAGNTIYF
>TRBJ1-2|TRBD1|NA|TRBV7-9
TGTGCCAGCAGACCTGGACAGGGGGAGTATGGCTACACCTTC
CASRPGQGEYGYTF
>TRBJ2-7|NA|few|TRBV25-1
TGTGCCAGCAGTAAGGTTTACGAGCAGTACTTC
CASSKVYEQYF
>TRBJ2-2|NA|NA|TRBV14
TGTGCCAGCAGCCACAGGGTTACCGGGGAGCTGTTTTTT
CASSHRVTGELFF
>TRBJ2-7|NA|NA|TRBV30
TGTGCCTGGAGAGTAGCGTACGAGCAGTACTTC
CAWRVAYEQYF
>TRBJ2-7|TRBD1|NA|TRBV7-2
TGTGCCAGCAGCAGCCAAGCGGGACAGGGGATTTACGAGCAGTACTTC
CASSSQAGQGIYEQYF
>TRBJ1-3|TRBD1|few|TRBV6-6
TGTGCCAGCAGTTACGGACAGGGCGGAAACACCATATATTTT
CASSYGQGGNTIYF
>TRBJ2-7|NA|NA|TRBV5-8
TGTGCCAGCAGCTTACGGGGGGCGGACTACGAGCAGTACTTC
CASSLRGADYEQYF
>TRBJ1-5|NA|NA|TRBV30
TGTGCCTGGAGCGGACAGCGCAATCAGCCCCAGCATTTT
CAWSGQRNQPQHF
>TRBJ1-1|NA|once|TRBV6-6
TGTGCCAGCATGGGGGGAGAAGCTTTCTTT
CASMGGEAFF
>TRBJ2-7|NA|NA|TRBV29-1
TGCAGCGTCGCACCGGGACTGGGGGACTACGAGCAGTACTTC
CSVAPGLGDYEQYF
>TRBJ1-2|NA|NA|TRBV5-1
TGCGCCAGCAGCTTGGTGGGGGAGGGCTATGGCTACACCTTC
CASSLVGEGYGYTF
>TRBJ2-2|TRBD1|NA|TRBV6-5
TGTGCCAGCAGCGGACAGGTGTTGGGCGGGGAGCTGTTTTTT
CASSGQVLGGELFF
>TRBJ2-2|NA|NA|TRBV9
TGTGCCAGCAGCGTTTTAGCGACGAACACCGGGGAGCTGTTTTTT
CASSVLATNTGELFF
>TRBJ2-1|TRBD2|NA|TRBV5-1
TGCGCCAGCAGCGGGACTAGCGGGGGAAGCTCCTACAATGAGCAGTTCTTC
CASSGTSGGSSYNEQFF
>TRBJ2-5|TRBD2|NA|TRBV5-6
TGTGCCAGCAGCTTGCCGGTCCCGGGAGGAGAGACCCAGTACTTC
CASSLPVPGGETQYF
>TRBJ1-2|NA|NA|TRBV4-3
TGCGCCAGCAGCCAAGAATCTGGGGTTGGCTACACCTTC
CASSQESGVGYTF
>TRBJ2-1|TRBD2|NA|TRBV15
TGTGCCACCAGCAGAGTACGAGCGGGAGGAAGGGGCAATGAGCAGTTCTTC
CATSRVRAGGRGNEQFF
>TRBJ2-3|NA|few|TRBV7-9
TGTGCCAGCAGCTTAGGCCGCCAGGGGAAGTGGACAGATACGCAGTATTTT
CASSLGRQGKWTDTQYF
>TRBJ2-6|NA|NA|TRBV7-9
TGTGCCAGCAGCTTATCACCAAGCCCCAACGTCCTGACTTTC
CASSLSPSPNVLTF
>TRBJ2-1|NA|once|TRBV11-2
TGTGCCAGCAGCTTAGGAGGTGTCGGGAAGGCGTCCTCTTACAATGAGCAGTTCTTC
CASSLGGVGKASSYNEQFF
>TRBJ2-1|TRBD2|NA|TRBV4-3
TGCGCCAGCAGCCAAGATCCGCCGGGACCGGGGGGCAATGAGCAGTTCTTC
CASSQDPPGPGGNEQFF
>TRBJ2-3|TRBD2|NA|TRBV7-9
TGTGCCAGCAGCTTTTTTTACCGGGGACTAGCATATAGCACAGATACGCAGTATTTT
CASSFFYRGLAYSTDTQYF
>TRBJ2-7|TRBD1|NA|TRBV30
TGTGCCTGGAGTGGCTACAGGGGTAGGTTCGAGCAGTACTTC
CAWSGYRGRFEQYF